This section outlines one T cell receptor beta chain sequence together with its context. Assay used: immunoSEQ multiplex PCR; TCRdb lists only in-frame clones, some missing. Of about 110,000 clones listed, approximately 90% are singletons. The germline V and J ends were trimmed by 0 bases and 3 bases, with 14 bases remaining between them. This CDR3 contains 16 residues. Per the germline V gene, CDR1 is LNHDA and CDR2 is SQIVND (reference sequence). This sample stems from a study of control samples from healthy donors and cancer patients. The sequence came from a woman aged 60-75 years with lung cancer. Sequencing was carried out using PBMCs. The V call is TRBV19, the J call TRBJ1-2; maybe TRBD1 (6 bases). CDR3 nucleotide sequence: TGTGCCAGTAGTATAGACAGTACAGGGCCTTACTATGGCTACACCTTC. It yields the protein CASSIDSTGPYYGYTF. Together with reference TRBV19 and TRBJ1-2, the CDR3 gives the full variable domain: DGGITQSPKYLFRKEGQNVTLSCEQNLNHDAMYWYRQDPGQGLRLIYYSQIVNDFQKGDIAEGYSVSREKKESFPLTVTSAQKNPTAFYLCASSIDSTGPYYGYTFGSGTRLTVV.